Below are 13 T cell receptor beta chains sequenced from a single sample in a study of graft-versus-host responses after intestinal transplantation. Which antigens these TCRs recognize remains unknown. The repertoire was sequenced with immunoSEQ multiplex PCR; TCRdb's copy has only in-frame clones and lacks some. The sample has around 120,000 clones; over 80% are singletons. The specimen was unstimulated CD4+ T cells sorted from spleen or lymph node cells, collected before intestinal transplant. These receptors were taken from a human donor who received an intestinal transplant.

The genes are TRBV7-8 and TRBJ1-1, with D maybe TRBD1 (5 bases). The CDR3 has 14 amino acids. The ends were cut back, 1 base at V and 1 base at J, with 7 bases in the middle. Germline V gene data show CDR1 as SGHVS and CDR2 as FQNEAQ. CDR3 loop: CASSLGGRNTEAFF. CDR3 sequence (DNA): TGTGCCAGCAGCTTAGGGGGCAGGAACACTGAAGCTTTCTTT.

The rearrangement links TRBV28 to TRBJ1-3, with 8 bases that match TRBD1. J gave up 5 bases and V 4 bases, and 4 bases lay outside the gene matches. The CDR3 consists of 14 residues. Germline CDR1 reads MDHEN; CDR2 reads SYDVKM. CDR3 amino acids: CASSSGQGRNTIYF. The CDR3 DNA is TGTGCCAGCAGTTCCGGACAGGGAAGAAACACCATATATTTT.

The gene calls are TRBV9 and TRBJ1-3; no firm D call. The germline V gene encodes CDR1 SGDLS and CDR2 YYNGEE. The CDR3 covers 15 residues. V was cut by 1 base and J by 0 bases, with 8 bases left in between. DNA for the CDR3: TGTGCCAGCAGCGTAAGCCCAGACTCTGGAAACACCATATATTTT. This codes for CASSVSPDSGNTIYF.

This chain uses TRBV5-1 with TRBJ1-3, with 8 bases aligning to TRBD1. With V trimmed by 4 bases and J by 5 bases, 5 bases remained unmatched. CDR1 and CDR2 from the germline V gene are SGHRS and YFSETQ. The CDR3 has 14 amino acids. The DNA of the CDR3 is TGCGCCAGCAGCCAGACAGGGGTGAGAAACACCATATATTTT. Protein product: CASSQTGVRNTIYF.

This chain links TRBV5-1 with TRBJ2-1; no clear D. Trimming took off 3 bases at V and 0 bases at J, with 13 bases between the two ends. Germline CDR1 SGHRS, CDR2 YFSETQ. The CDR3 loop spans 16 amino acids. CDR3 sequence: CASSSDGRSSYNEQFF. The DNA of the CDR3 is TGCGCCAGCAGCTCCGACGGAAGGAGCTCCTACAATGAGCAGTTCTTC.

The CDR3: CSVRFGAPNQPQHF. Written as DNA, the CDR3 is TGCAGCGTGCGCTTCGGGGCTCCGAATCAGCCCCAGCATTTT. The chain is built from TRBV29-1 and TRBJ1-5; the D gene is possibly TRBD1 (5 bases). The germline V gene encodes CDR1 SQVTM and CDR2 ANQGSEA. Trimming left V 6 bases short and J 4 bases short, with 16 bases between. The CDR3 totals 14 residues.

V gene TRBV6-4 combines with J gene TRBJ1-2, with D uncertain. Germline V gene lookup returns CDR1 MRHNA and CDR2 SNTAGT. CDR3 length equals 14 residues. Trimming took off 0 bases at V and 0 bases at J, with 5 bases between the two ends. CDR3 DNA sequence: TGTGCCAGCAGTGACTCAACAGCTAACTATGGCTACACCTTC. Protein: CASSDSTANYGYTF.

The CDR3 sequence is CASSYPGTGTYEQYF. The CDR3 bases are TGTGCCAGCAGTTACCCCGGGACAGGGACCTACGAGCAGTACTTC. The chain is built from TRBV6-6 and TRBJ2-7, with TRBD1 matching 9 bases. The germline CDR1 and CDR2 sequences are MNHNY and SVGAGI (reference sequence). This CDR3 comprises 15 residues. The V gene end was trimmed by 2 bases and the J gene end by 2 bases; junction bases not matched to a gene: 4.

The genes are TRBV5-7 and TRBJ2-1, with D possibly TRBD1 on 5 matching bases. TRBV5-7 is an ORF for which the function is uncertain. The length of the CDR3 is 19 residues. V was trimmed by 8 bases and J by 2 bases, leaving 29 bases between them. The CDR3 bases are TGTGCCAGAGGTGCCAGCAGGGTACCACTAAAGATTCCCTACAATGAGCAGTTCTTC. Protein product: CARGASRVPLKIPYNEQFF.

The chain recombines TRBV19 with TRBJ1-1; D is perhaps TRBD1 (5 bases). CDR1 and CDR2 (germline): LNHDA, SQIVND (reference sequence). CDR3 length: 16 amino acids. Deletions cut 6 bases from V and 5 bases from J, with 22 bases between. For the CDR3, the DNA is TGTGCCAGTAGCCCTAGTGTGGGGGGTCGAGATACTGAAGCTTTCTTT. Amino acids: CASSPSVGGRDTEAFF.

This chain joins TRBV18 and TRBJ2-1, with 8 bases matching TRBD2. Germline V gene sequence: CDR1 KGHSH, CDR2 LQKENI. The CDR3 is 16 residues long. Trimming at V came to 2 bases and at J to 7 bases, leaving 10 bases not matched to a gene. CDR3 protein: CASSPSPGLVSNEQFF. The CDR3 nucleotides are TGTGCCAGCTCACCATCGCCGGGACTAGTTTCGAATGAGCAGTTCTTC.

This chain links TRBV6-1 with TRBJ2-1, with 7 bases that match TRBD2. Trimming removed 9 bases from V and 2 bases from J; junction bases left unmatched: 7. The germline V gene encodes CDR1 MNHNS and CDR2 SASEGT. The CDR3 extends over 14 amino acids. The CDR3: CASFSGLPYNEQFF. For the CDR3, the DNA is TGTGCCAGTTTTAGCGGGTTACCCTACAATGAGCAGTTCTTC.

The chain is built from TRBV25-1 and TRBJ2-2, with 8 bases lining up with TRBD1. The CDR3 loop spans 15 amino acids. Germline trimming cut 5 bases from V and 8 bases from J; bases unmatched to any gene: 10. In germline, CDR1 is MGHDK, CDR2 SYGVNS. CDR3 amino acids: CASSQAGGLAGELFF. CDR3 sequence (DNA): TGTGCCAGCAGTCAGGCAGGGGGCCTCGCTGGGGAGCTGTTTTTT.